These 11 T cell receptor beta chains were sequenced from one sample in a study of identical twins. TCRdb fed the 5' RACE reads into MiXCR, producing one record per CDR3 protein. The sample holds hundreds of thousands of distinct CDR3 sequences, 8.6% seen once. This sample also belongs to another study, concerning yellow fever vaccine responses in identical twins.

Specimen: PBMCs. The receptors originated from a woman aged 18-29 years in good health.

This clonotype was detected ten times or more. This chain joins TRBV12-3 or TRBV12-4 and TRBJ1-1, with D possibly matching TRBD1 (5 bases). This CDR3 comprises 14 residues. Trimming removed 7 bases from V and 1 base from J, with 13 bases in between. The CDR3 is CASIPGMGNTEAFF. CDR3 DNA: TGTGCCAGCATCCCAGGGATGGGGAACACTGAAGCTTTCTTT.

This clonotype showed up just a few times. This chain uses TRBV7-6 with TRBJ2-3; 7 bases align to TRBD2. The V and J ends lost 1 base and 2 bases, in that order; junction bases with no gene match: 6. The CDR3 extends over 16 amino acids. The V gene's germline CDR1 is SGHVS and CDR2 FNYEAQ. The DNA for the CDR3 is TGTGCCAGCAGCTTAGGCGTGGGAGGGCCCACAGATACGCAGTATTTT. This sequence encodes CASSLGVGGPTDTQYF. Supplemented by reference TRBV7-6 and TRBJ2-3, the full variable domain reads GAGVSQSPRYKVTKRGQDVALRCDPISGHVSLYWYRQALGQGPEFLTYFNYEAQQDKSGLPNDRFSAERPEGSISTLTIQRTEQRDSAMYRCASSLGVGGPTDTQYFGPGTRLTVL.

This clonotype turned up a few times. The chain carries TRBV5-6 and TRBJ2-1; D call uncertain. Germline V gives CDR1 SGHDT, CDR2 YYEEEE. The germline V and J ends were trimmed by 6 bases and 0 bases, with 13 bases remaining between them. This CDR3 comprises 15 residues. In DNA form, the CDR3 reads TGTGCCAGCACCGGAGAGGAGTTCTCCTACAATGAGCAGTTCTTC. Its protein product is CASTGEEFSYNEQFF.

The chain combines TRBV29-1 with TRBJ1-1; D possibly corresponds to TRBD1 (5 bases). The CDR3 is 13 amino acids. Germline loops: CDR1 SQVTM, CDR2 ANQGSEA. V was trimmed by 6 bases and J by 0 bases, leaving 11 bases between them. Here the CDR3 DNA reads TGCAGCGTCAGGGCCGCCATGAACACTGAAGCTTTCTTT. This encodes CSVRAAMNTEAFF.

This chain connects TRBV7-9 to TRBJ1-2; D uncertain. Per germline, CDR1 SEHNR and CDR2 FQNEAQ (reference sequence). The CDR3 has 15 amino acids. Trimming cost V 2 bases and J 1 base, with 11 bases left between them. Here the CDR3 reads CASSLRSEINYGYTF. The DNA of the CDR3 is TGTGCCAGCAGCTTAAGGTCCGAAATTAACTATGGCTACACCTTC.

The V call is TRBV6-1, the J call TRBJ2-3, with D unresolved. The CDR3 consists of 14 residues. In germline, CDR1 is MNHNS, CDR2 SASEGT. Trimming stripped 6 bases from V and 2 bases from J, with 12 bases between. The CDR3 sequence: CASRNILNTDTQYF. CDR3 in DNA: TGTGCCAGCAGGAATATCTTAAACACAGATACGCAGTATTTT.

CDR3 sequence reads: CASSVDISSYEQYF. Written as DNA, the CDR3 is TGTGCCAGCAGCGTGGACATTAGCTCCTACGAGCAGTACTTC. The rearrangement uses TRBV9 and TRBJ2-7; weak D call: TRBD1 (5 bases). The CDR3 length is 14 residues. Germline assignment: CDR1 SGDLS and CDR2 YYNGEE. Trimming cost V 2 bases and J 0 bases, with 9 bases left between them. Full variable domain (remainder filled in from reference TRBV9 and TRBJ2-7): DSGVTQTPKHLITATGQRVTLRCSPRSGDLSVYWYQQSLDQGLQFLIQYYNGEERAKGNILERFSAQQFPDLHSELNLSSLELGDSALYFCASSVDISSYEQYFGPGTRLTVT.

There are a few counts of this clonotype. V usage is TRBV5-1 and J usage is TRBJ1-6; 9 nucleotides match TRBD1. The ends lost 0 bases at V and 7 bases at J; junction bases unmatched: 5. This CDR3 is 16 amino acids long. The germline CDR1 and CDR2 sequences are SGHRS and YFSETQ. The chain's CDR3 is CASSLVAGTGNSPLHF. CDR3 nucleotide sequence: TGCGCCAGCAGCTTGGTAGCCGGGACAGGGAATTCACCCCTCCACTTT.

There are a few counts of this clonotype. The rearrangement links TRBV5-1 to TRBJ2-4, with 9 bases fitting TRBD2. Germline CDR1 is SGHRS and CDR2 is YFSETQ. The CDR3 runs to 15 residues. J lost 9 bases, V lost 0 bases, and 7 bases had no gene match. The CDR3 here is CASSLAQAREGIQYF. The CDR3 coding sequence is TGCGCCAGCAGCTTGGCGCAGGCGCGGGAGGGCATTCAGTACTTC.

This clonotype has at least ten counts. V usage is TRBV24-1 and J usage is TRBJ2-2; the D gene could be TRBD1 or TRBD2 (5 bases each). V was cut by 9 bases and J by 5 bases, with 6 bases left in between. Germline values: CDR1 KGHDR, CDR2 SFDVKD. The CDR3 extends over 11 amino acids. As DNA, the CDR3 is TGTGCCACCGAGGGGACCGGGGAGCTGTTTTTT. Its translation: CATEGTGELFF.

The chain uses TRBV20-1 and TRBJ2-1; D is possibly TRBD1 (5 bases). CDR3 length: 18 residues. Germline CDR1 is DFQATT and CDR2 is SNEGSKA (reference sequence). The V end was cut by 1 base, the J end by 0 bases, with 19 bases between. The CDR3 DNA reads TGCAGTGCTAGAGGTGTTTGGGGCTATCGGAGCTCCTACAATGAGCAGTTCTTC. As protein: CSARGVWGYRSSYNEQFF.